This T cell receptor (beta chain) came from a study of T-cell reconstitution after alpha-beta-depleted transplantation in children. This CDR3 is 12 amino acids long. V trimming: 5 bases; J trimming: 11 bases; junction bases outside the gene matches: 8. Germline V gene lookup returns CDR1 MGHDK and CDR2 SYGVNS. A library of TCRbeta sequences, prepared with unique molecular identifiers, was generated. Via MiXCR, TCRdb re-called the PCR reads, giving one row per CDR3 protein. The sample carries 700,000 to 950,000 distinct CDR3 sequences, roughly 15% recorded once. The chain links TRBV25-1 to TRBJ2-7; TRBD1 matches 8 bases. The material sequenced was PBMCs, mostly from graft donor cells, taken 360 days after TCRalphabeta/CD19-depleted stem cell transplant. The clonotype originates from a male patient between 5 and 17 years old who had a stem cell transplant for acute lymphoblastic leukemia, so the T cells may come from the graft donor. This chain's CDR3 is CASSKGTGPEYF. In DNA form, the CDR3 reads TGTGCCAGCAGTAAAGGGACAGGTCCGGAGTACTTC.